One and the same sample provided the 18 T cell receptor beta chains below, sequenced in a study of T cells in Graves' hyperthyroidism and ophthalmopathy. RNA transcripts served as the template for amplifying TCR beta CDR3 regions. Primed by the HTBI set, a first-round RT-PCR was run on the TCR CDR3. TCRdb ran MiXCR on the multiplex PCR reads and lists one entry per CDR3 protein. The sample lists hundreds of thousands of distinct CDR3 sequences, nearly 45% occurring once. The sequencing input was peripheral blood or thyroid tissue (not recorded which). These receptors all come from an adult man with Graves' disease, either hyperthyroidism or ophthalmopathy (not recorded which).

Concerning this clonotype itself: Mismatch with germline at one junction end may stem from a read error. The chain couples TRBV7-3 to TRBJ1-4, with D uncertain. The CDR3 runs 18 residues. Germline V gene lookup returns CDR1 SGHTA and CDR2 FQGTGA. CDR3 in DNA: TGCGCCAGCAGCCAAGAATTCGCGGCTAGCTTACAACAGGAAAAACTGTTTTTT. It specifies CASSQEFAASLQQEKLFF.

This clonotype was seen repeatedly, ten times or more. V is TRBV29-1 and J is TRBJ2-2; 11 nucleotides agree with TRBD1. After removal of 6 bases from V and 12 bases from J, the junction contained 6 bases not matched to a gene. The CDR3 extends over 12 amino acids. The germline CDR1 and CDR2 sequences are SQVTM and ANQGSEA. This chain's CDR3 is CSVRTGGGKLFF. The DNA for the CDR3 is TGCAGCGTGAGGACAGGGGGCGGAAAGCTGTTTTTT.

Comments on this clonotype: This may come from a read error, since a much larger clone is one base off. CDR3 amino acids: CSVADWGASGANVLTF. CDR3 nucleotides: TGCAGCGTTGCGGATTGGGGGGCGTCTGGGGCCAACGTCCTGACTTTC. The V call is TRBV29-1, the J call TRBJ2-6; either TRBD1 or TRBD2 may fit D (6 bases each). CDR1 and CDR2 (germline): SQVTM, ANQGSEA. This CDR3 has 16 residues. V was shortened by 4 bases and J by 1 base, with 14 bases between the two germline ends.

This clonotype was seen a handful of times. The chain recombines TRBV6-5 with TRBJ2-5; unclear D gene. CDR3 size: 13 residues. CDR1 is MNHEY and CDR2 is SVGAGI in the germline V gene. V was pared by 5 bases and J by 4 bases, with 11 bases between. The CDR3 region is CASSPSKVETQYF. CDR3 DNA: TGTGCCAGCAGTCCGTCCAAGGTAGAGACCCAGTACTTC.

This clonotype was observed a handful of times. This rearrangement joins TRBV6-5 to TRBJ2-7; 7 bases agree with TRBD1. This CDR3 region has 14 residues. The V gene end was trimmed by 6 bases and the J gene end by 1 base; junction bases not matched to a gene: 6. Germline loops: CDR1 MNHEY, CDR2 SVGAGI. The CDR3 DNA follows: TGTGCCAGCAGGGCCGACAGGGAGTCCTACGAGCAGTACTTC. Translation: CASRADRESYEQYF.

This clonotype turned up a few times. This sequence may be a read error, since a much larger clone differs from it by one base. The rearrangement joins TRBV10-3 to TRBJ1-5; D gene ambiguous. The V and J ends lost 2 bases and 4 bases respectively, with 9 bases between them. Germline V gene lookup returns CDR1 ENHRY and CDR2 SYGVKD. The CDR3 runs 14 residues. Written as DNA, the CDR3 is TGTGCCATCAGTGAGGGCGGAGATAATCAGCCCCAGCATTTT. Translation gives CAISEGGDNQPQHF.

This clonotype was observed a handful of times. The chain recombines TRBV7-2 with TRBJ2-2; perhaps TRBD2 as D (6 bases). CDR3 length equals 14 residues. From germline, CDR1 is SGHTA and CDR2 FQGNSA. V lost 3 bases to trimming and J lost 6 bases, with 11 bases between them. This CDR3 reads CASSFVEGSGELFF. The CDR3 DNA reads TGTGCCAGCAGCTTCGTGGAGGGCTCCGGGGAGCTGTTTTTT.

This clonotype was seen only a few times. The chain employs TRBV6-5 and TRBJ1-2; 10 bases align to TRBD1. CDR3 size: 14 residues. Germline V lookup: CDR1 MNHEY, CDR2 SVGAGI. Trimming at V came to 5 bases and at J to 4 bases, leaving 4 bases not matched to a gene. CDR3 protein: CASSTTGGVYGYTF. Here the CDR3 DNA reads TGTGCCAGCAGTACGACAGGGGGCGTCTATGGCTACACCTTC.

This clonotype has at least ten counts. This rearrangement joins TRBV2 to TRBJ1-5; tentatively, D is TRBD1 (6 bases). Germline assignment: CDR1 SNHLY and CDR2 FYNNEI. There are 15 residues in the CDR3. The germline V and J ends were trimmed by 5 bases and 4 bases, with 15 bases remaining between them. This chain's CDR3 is CASSKTGGRNQPQHF. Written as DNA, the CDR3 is TGTGCCAGCAGTAAGACAGGAGGGCGGAATCAGCCCCAGCATTTT.

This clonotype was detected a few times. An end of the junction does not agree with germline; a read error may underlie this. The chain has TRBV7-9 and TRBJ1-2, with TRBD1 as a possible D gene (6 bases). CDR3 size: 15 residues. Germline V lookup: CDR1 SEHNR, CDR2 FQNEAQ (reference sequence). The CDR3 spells CASSQEGSGESGYTF. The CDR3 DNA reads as TGCGCCAGCAGCCAAGAGGGATCAGGGGAGAGTGGCTACACCTTC.

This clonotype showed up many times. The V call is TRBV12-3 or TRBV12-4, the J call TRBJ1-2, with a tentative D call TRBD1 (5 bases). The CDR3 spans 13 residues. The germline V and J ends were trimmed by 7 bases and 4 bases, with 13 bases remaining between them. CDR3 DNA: TGTGCCAGCAATCCAGGGCCTAGCTATGGCTACACCTTC. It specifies CASNPGPSYGYTF.

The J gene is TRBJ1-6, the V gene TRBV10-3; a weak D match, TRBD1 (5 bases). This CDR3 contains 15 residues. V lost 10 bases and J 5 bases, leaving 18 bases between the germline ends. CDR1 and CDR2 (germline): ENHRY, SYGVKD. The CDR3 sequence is CASSHGGGNNSPLHF. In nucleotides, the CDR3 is TGTGCCAGCAGCCACGGCGGGGGTAATAATTCACCCCTCCACTTT.

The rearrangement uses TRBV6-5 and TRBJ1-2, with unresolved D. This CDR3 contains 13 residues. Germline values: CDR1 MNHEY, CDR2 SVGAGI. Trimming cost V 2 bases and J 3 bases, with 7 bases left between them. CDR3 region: CASSYDGYYGYTF. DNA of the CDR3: TGTGCCAGCAGTTACGACGGATACTATGGCTACACCTTC.

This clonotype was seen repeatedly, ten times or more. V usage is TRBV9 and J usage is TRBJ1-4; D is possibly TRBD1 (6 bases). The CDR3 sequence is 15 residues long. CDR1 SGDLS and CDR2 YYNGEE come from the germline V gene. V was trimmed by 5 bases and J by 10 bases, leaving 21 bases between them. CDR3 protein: CASSPTGRESGKLFF. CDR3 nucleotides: TGTGCCAGCAGTCCGACAGGAAGGGAGTCTGGAAAACTGTTTTTT.

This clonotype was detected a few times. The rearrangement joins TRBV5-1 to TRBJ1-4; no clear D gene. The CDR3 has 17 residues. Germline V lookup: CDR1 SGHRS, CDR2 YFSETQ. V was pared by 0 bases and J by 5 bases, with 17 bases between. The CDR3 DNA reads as TGCGCCAGCAGCTTGGCTGGTGCGGGGTTAAGAAATGAAAAACTGTTTTTT. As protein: CASSLAGAGLRNEKLFF.

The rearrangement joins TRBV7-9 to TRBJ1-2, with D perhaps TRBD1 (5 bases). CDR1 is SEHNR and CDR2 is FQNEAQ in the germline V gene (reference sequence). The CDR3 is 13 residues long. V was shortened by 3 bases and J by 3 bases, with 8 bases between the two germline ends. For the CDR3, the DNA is TGTGCCAGCAGCTTCGGGGGATACTATGGCTACACCTTC. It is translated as CASSFGGYYGYTF.

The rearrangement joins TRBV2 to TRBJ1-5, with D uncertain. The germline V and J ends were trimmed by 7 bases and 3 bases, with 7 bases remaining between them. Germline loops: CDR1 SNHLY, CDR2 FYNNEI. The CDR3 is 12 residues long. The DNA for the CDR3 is TGTGCCAGCACTGAGGCCAATCAGCCCCAGCATTTT. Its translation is CASTEANQPQHF.

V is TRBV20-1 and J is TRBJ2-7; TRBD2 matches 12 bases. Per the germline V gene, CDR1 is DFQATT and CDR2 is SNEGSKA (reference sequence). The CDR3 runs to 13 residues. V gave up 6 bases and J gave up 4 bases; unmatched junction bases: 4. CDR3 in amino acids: CSAYGTSGYEQYF. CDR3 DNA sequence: TGCAGTGCCTACGGGACTAGCGGGTACGAGCAGTACTTC.